This TCR beta chain was recovered during a study of cytomegalovirus exposure and HLA in healthy donors. Study outcomes and limitations: A missense DCLRE1C variant was associated with V- and J-gene trimming of TCR beta chains in a later analysis, and an independent cohort replicated the association. Exclusion applied to some V segments, including TRBV6-2 and TRBV6-3, as they were indistinguishable.

The PCR made use of 60 Vbeta and 13 Jbeta primers. Original methodology: It was a later analysis that counted around 85 million unique TCR beta chains, of which approximately 11 million were shared. Clones were read by immunoSEQ multiplex PCR, and TCRdb kept only the in-frame ones, dropping some. D and trimming come from the DNA, and the V and J calls and clone size come from that table. The sample lists under 150,000 clones; approximately 79% were seen once. About this clone: Its cognate antigen is unknown.

CDR1 is SGHNT, CDR2 YYREEE, per germline (reference sequence). V shed 5 bases and J shed 6 bases, with 18 bases lying between them. CDR3 length: 15 amino acids. The TCR was taken from a man younger than 30 in good health and CMV-seronegative. This chain connects TRBV5-4 to TRBJ2-1, with D unclear. The sequenced sample was PBMCs. Written as DNA, the CDR3 is TGTGCCAGCAGGCCCGAGTCTAGATCCCCCAATGAGCAGTTCTTC. Translated: CASRPESRSPNEQFF.